This T cell receptor beta chain was sequenced during a study of technical replicates of blood from a few donors. The method was immunoSEQ multiplex PCR; TCRdb's version includes in-frame clones alone and lacks a portion of them. The table includes more than 15,000 clones, 82% detected once. The sample comprised PBMCs. The receptor comes from a human donor in good health. Some clones in this sample may be carry-over from other donors' samples.

The CDR3 region is CASSPSLLAGHSNEQFF. The CDR3 nucleotides read TGTGCCAGCAGTCCCTCCCTGTTAGCGGGGCATAGCAATGAGCAGTTCTTC. This chain uses TRBV28 with TRBJ2-1; 8 bases align to TRBD2. This CDR3 is built from 17 residues. Germline assignment: CDR1 MDHEN and CDR2 SYDVKM. V lost 5 bases to trimming and J lost 6 bases; unmatched junction nucleotides: 15.